The 11 T cell receptor beta chains presented below share a single source sample, sequenced in a study of blood T cell repertoires in COVID-19. Here immunoSEQ multiplex PCR was the method, and the copy in TCRdb shows in-frame clones only, minus some. The sample has hundreds of thousands of clones; about 85% are singletons. The specimen sequenced was PBMCs or T cells enriched from blood (not recorded which). All receptors derive from a woman aged 18-29 years with acute COVID-19.

V and J are TRBV24-1 and TRBJ1-2; the D is unclear. V lost 4 bases, J lost 4 bases, and 21 bases lay in between. The V gene's germline CDR1 is KGHDR and CDR2 SFDVKD. This CDR3 is built from 17 residues. CDR3 coding DNA: TGTGCCACCAGTGAACCCGGTCCCTGGGAGGGTGGCTATGGCTACACCTTC. It yields the protein CATSEPGPWEGGYGYTF.

This sequence joins TRBV6-5 and TRBJ1-6; unclear D gene. CDR3 length equals 15 residues. From germline, CDR1 is MNHEY and CDR2 SVGAGI. V lost 3 bases, J lost 14 bases, and 20 bases lay in between. The CDR3 DNA reads as TGTGCCAGCAGTTATTCTATCCTGGGCCCTCTGGCCCTCCACTTT. Translating it yields CASSYSILGPLALHF.

The chain carries TRBV7-9 and TRBJ1-3; no reliable D call. CDR1 is SEHNR, CDR2 FQNEAQ, per germline (reference sequence). Trimming removed 5 bases from V and 0 bases from J, with 8 bases in between. CDR3 length: 14 residues. This chain's CDR3 is CASSGPDSGNTIYF. The CDR3 DNA follows: TGTGCCAGCAGCGGTCCAGACTCTGGAAACACCATATATTTT. The full variable domain, completed using reference TRBV7-9 and TRBJ1-3, is DTGVSQNPRHKITKRGQNVTFRCDPISEHNRLYWYRQTLGQGPEFLTYFQNEAQLEKSRLLSDRFSAERPKGSFSTLEIQRTEQGDSAMYLCASSGPDSGNTIYFGEGSWLTVV.

The V call is TRBV27, the J call TRBJ2-1; no clear D. The CDR3 has 12 amino acids. With 4 bases removed from V and 10 bases from J, the gap between germline ends came to 11 bases. Germline V CDR1 and CDR2: MNHEY, SMNVEV (reference sequence). This CDR3 is CASSSTPAEQFF. DNA for the CDR3: TGTGCCAGCAGTTCTACTCCTGCAGAGCAGTTCTTC.

This clone has only one observation. The chain employs TRBV19 and TRBJ2-1; possible D gene TRBD2, 5 bases. With 5 bases removed from V and 4 bases from J, the gap between germline ends came to 15 bases. The CDR3 runs 15 residues. CDR1 and CDR2 from the germline V gene are LNHDA and SQIVND (reference sequence). The CDR3 bases are TGTGCCAGTAGTCGGCAGGCCCGGGGTTACAATGAGCAGTTCTTC. This gives the protein CASSRQARGYNEQFF. Full variable domain (remainder filled in from reference TRBV19 and TRBJ2-1): DGGITQSPKYLFRKEGQNVTLSCEQNLNHDAMYWYRQDPGQGLRLIYYSQIVNDFQKGDIAEGYSVSREKKESFPLTVTSAQKNPTAFYLCASSRQARGYNEQFFGPGTRLTVL.

The genes are TRBV18 and TRBJ1-1; a weak D match, TRBD1 (5 bases). The germline V and J ends were trimmed by 6 bases and 1 base, with 9 bases remaining between them. The germline V gene encodes CDR1 KGHSH and CDR2 LQKENI. CDR3 length: 13 amino acids. This CDR3 reads CASSARENTEAFF. The CDR3 region has the DNA TGTGCCAGCTCGGCCAGGGAGAACACTGAAGCTTTCTTT.

V and J are TRBV2 and TRBJ1-1, with 7 bases identical to TRBD1. Losses at the gene ends were 8 bases for V and 4 bases for J; bases not matched to a gene: 13. This CDR3 contains 15 residues. Germline V lookup: CDR1 SNHLY, CDR2 FYNNEI. CDR3 in amino acids: CASGGTAMFGTEAFF. The CDR3 region has the DNA TGTGCCAGCGGCGGGACAGCCATGTTCGGCACTGAAGCTTTCTTT.

This clone came up a few times. This chain links TRBV2 with TRBJ2-3, with D perhaps TRBD2 (6 bases). Between the trimmed V and J ends, which lost 4 bases and 5 bases, there was a span of 19 bases. The germline CDR1 and CDR2 sequences are SNHLY and FYNNEI. CDR3 length: 16 residues. Written as DNA, the CDR3 is TGTGCCAGCAGTGTCAGGACTGCCAAAGCGGGAGATACGCAGTATTTT. This encodes CASSVRTAKAGDTQYF. Full variable domain (missing parts from reference TRBV2 and TRBJ2-3): EPEVTQTPSHQVTQMGQEVILRCVPISNHLYFYWYRQILGQKVEFLVSFYNNEISEKSEIFDDQFSVERPDGSNFTLKIRSTKLEDSAMYFCASSVRTAKAGDTQYFGPGTRLTVL.

V and J are TRBV6-6 and TRBJ1-3; D is unclear. The CDR3 loop spans 14 amino acids. With 2 bases removed from V and 4 bases from J, the gap between germline ends came to 9 bases. Germline-derived CDR1 and CDR2 are MNHNY and SVGAGI (reference sequence). Here the CDR3 reads CASSYTGEGNTIYF. DNA for the CDR3: TGTGCCAGCAGTTACACCGGAGAGGGAAACACCATATATTTT.

This clone came up once. The chain has TRBV29-1 and TRBJ2-4; possible D gene TRBD2, 5 bases. The V end lost 6 bases, the J end lost 4 bases, and 10 bases lay between the germline ends. The CDR3 consists of 12 residues. The germline V gene encodes CDR1 SQVTM and CDR2 ANQGSEA. The DNA of the CDR3 is TGCAGCGTGGCCGGCGGGAAAAACATTCAGTACTTC. The encoded protein is CSVAGGKNIQYF.

V is TRBV4-1 and J is TRBJ2-2; 7 positions match TRBD2. The CDR3 is made up of 15 amino acids. The J segment lost 0 bases and the V segment lost 6 bases, leaving 4 bases of the junction unmatched. Germline CDR1 MGHRA, CDR2 YSYEKL. In DNA form, the CDR3 reads TGCGCCAGCAGACTACTAGCGACGAACACCGGGGAGCTGTTTTTT. Encoded protein: CASRLLATNTGELFF.